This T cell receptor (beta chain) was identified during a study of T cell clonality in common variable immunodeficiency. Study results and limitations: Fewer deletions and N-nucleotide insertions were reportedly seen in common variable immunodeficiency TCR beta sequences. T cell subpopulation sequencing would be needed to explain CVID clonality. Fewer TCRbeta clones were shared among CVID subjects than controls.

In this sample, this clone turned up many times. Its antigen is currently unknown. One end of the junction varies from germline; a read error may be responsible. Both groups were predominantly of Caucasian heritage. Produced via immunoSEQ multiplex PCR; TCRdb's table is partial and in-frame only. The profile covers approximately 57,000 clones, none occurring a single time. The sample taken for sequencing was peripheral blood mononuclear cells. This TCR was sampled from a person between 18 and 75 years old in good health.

The DNA read from the CDR3 is TGCAGCGCTACCGGGACTAGCGGGGAGGAAGACGAG. Translating it yields CSATGTSGEEDE. The entire CDR3 reads CSATGTSGEEDEQYF. The chain carries TRBV20-1 and TRBJ2-7; 13 bases align to TRBD2. The read is 3 residues too short to cover the CDR3 end, so that end is filled in from the germline J gene. From germline, CDR1 is DFQATT and CDR2 SNEGSKA (reference sequence). The CDR3 has 15 amino acids.